The rows below give T cell receptor beta chains drawn from one sample of a study of spatial heterogeneity in lung cancer. MiXCR was run by TCRdb on the 5' RACE reads, yielding one entry per CDR3 protein. Of 80,000 to 95,000 distinct CDR3 sequences listed, over 8.5% are singletons. The starting material was PBMCs, obtained at surgery. The source of these receptors is a male donor with early-stage non-small cell lung cancer. Both conserved end residues are part of each CDR3. D genes are given only for firm matches. Size is omitted from some rows. Given values are once, few, many or a class for expanded clones.

TGCAGTGCTACCTGGGAGGGACAGGGGGCGAACCCACTCACCCGAAGGGAGACCCAGTACTTC	CSATWEGQGANPLTRRETQYF	TRBV20-1	few	TRBD1	TRBJ2-5
TGTGCCAGCACGAGACAGAGGAACACCGGGGAGCTGTTTTTT	CASTRQRNTGELFF	TRBV6-5	-	-	TRBJ2-2
TGTGCCCCACGAGAGACCCAGTACTTC	CAPRETQYF	TRBV9	few	-	TRBJ2-5
TGCGCCAGCAGGTCTAGCTCCTACGAGCAGTACTTC	CASRSSSYEQYF	TRBV5-1	-	-	TRBJ2-7
TGTGCCAGCAGTACAGGGGAGCCCAGCAATCAGCCCCAGCATTTT	CASSTGEPSNQPQHF	TRBV6-2/TRBV6-3	few	TRBD1	TRBJ1-5
TGCGCCAGCAGCTTGGACAGCCTTTCCTACGAGCAGTACTTC	CASSLDSLSYEQYF	TRBV5-1	many	-	TRBJ2-7
TGTGCCAGCAGCTTGTCTGGGGTTGGCTACGAGCAGTACTTC	CASSLSGVGYEQYF	TRBV5-4	many	-	TRBJ2-7
TGTGCCAGCAGATCCCCAGGGTTTTCTATGAACACTGAAGCTTTCTTT	CASRSPGFSMNTEAFF	TRBV25-1	many	-	TRBJ1-1
TGTGCCAGCAGTCCCATCACAGGGGGTAATTCACCCCTCCACTTT	CASSPITGGNSPLHF	TRBV27	few	TRBD1	TRBJ1-6
TGTGCCAGCAGCCCAATCGTCGGAGACAGGGTCCCCTCACCCCTCCACTTT	CASSPIVGDRVPSPLHF	TRBV4-2	many	TRBD1	TRBJ1-6
TGCAGTGCTAGAGATACCTTCGACAATGGAGCAACGCAGTATTTT	CSARDTFDNGATQYF	TRBV20-1	few	-	TRBJ2-3
TGTGCCAGCAGTTGGTCCGGGAGTCAGAGGACCCAGTACTTC	CASSWSGSQRTQYF	TRBV6-2/TRBV6-3	-	-	TRBJ2-5
TGTGCCAGCAGCCCGATCCCCGGGGCCAATCAGCCCCAGCATTTT	CASSPIPGANQPQHF	TRBV5-4	many	-	TRBJ1-5
TGTGCCAGCAGGTCTCTGACCGGACTGCCCTTGAACAATGAGCAGTTCTTC	CASRSLTGLPLNNEQFF	TRBV27	-	-	TRBJ2-1
TGCAGCGTTGAATATGACAGGGGTCCAGGAAAGACCCAGTACTTC	CSVEYDRGPGKTQYF	TRBV29-1	few	TRBD1	TRBJ2-5
TGCAGTGCTCCCGAGACAGGGGGCTGGTCCGGGGAGCTGTTTTTT	CSAPETGGWSGELFF	TRBV20-1	many	TRBD1	TRBJ2-2
TGCAGTGCGATGACTAGCGGGGGAAAGGGCGACGAGCAGTACTTC	CSAMTSGGKGDEQYF	TRBV20-1	many	TRBD2	TRBJ2-7
TGTGCCACCAGTCAACCGGGACAGAAAAACATTCAGTACTTC	CATSQPGQKNIQYF	TRBV19	many	TRBD1	TRBJ2-4
TGTGCCAGCAGCTCGTCTGACGGAGAGCAGTATTTT	CASSSSDGEQYF	TRBV7-3	few	-	TRBJ2-3
TGTGCCAGCAGCCAAGGAGCTTCTAGCGGGCGGAACTACGAGCAGTACTTC	CASSQGASSGRNYEQYF	TRBV14	-	TRBD2	TRBJ2-7
TGTGCCAGCAGTTGGGACAGCCTGAATCAGCCCCAGCATTTT	CASSWDSLNQPQHF	TRBV5-5	many	TRBD1	TRBJ1-5
TGCAGTGCTAGAGGCTGGCTAGCGGGGATGAGGACAGATACGCAGTATTTT	CSARGWLAGMRTDTQYF	TRBV20-1	many	TRBD2	TRBJ2-3
TGTGCCACGTCCGCTACAAGGACTAATGAAAAACTGTTTTTT	CATSATRTNEKLFF	TRBV28	-	-	TRBJ1-4
TGTGCCAGCAGCCTGGACGCATATGGCTACACCTTC	CASSLDAYGYTF	TRBV5-4	-	-	TRBJ1-2
TGTGCCAGCAGTTACGGGACCGGCGGCGATGAGCAGTTCTTC	CASSYGTGGDEQFF	TRBV6-5	many	-	TRBJ2-1
TGTGCCAGCACACCAAACGGGACTTCCCCGATAGGTGAGCAGTTCTTC	CASTPNGTSPIGEQFF	TRBV14	-	-	TRBJ2-1
TGTGCCACCGAGGAGAGTAATTCACCCCTCCACTTT	CATEESNSPLHF	TRBV24-1	-	-	TRBJ1-6
TGCGCCAGCAGCTTGGAAGTGGGGAGCCCCACAGATACGCAGTATTTT	CASSLEVGSPTDTQYF	TRBV5-1	few	-	TRBJ2-3
TGCAGCTCCGGGGGGAATGAGCAGTTCTTC	CSSGGNEQFF	TRBV29-1	few	TRBD2	TRBJ2-1
TGTGCCAGCAGGACATACAACACCGGGGAGCTGTTTTTT	CASRTYNTGELFF	TRBV2	-	-	TRBJ2-2
TGCGCCAGCAGCTTGCTCGCCAGGGAATATGAGACCCAGTACTTC	CASSLLAREYETQYF	TRBV5-1	-	-	TRBJ2-5
TGTGCCAGCAGCTCGACAGGGGGCTATGAAAAACTGTTTTTT	CASSSTGGYEKLFF	TRBV7-9	few	TRBD1	TRBJ1-4
TGTGCCAGCAGCTTGGGTCGGGGGGACTCCTACAATGAGCAGTTCTTC	CASSLGRGDSYNEQFF	TRBV5-4	-	TRBD2	TRBJ2-1
TGTGCCAGCAGCTTAGGGACTCCCAGGAGCTCTGGGGCCAACGTCCTGACTTTC	CASSLGTPRSSGANVLTF	TRBV7-2	-	-	TRBJ2-6
TGCAGTGCTAGGGACATCCATAGCAATCAGCCCCAGCATTTT	CSARDIHSNQPQHF	TRBV20-1	once	-	TRBJ1-5
TGTGCCATCAGCGAACAGGGGGCGCAGGGTGGCTACACCTTC	CAISEQGAQGGYTF	TRBV10-3	many	TRBD1	TRBJ1-2
TGTGCCAGCTCACCGGTTCATTCGGAAGATCAGCCCCAGCATTTT	CASSPVHSEDQPQHF	TRBV18	few	-	TRBJ1-5
TGTGCCAGCAGTTTTTGGGTTGGGACCCAGTACTTC	CASSFWVGTQYF	TRBV6-2/TRBV6-3	-	-	TRBJ2-5
TGTGCCAGCAGCTTACCTGGACAGGGACAAGAGACCCAGTACTTC	CASSLPGQGQETQYF	TRBV5-4	many	TRBD1	TRBJ2-5
TGTGCCAGCAGCGAAAGGTCTCAGCCCCAGCATTTT	CASSERSQPQHF	TRBV2	-	-	TRBJ1-5
TGTGCCTGGAGGCGCACAAGACCCTTAAACACTGAAGCTTTCTTT	CAWRRTRPLNTEAFF	TRBV30	few	-	TRBJ1-1
TGCGCCAGCAGCTCGACCGACAGGGGCAACAGGGATACGCAGTATTTT	CASSSTDRGNRDTQYF	TRBV5-1	many	TRBD1	TRBJ2-3
TGTGCCAGTAAACTATTCACCGGGGAGCTGTTTTTT	CASKLFTGELFF	TRBV12-3/TRBV12-4	-	-	TRBJ2-2
TGTGCCAGCAGCTCGACTAGCGGGGCGGCCTACAATGAGCAGTTCTTC	CASSSTSGAAYNEQFF	TRBV12-3/TRBV12-4	-	TRBD2	TRBJ2-1
TGTGCCAGCTCACGTGGACAGGGCAGTGAAAAACTGTTTTTT	CASSRGQGSEKLFF	TRBV18	many	TRBD1	TRBJ1-4
TGTGCCAGCAGCCGGGACAGGGCAGAGACCCAGTACTTC	CASSRDRAETQYF	TRBV27	few	TRBD1	TRBJ2-5
TGTGCCAGCAGATCTACAGGAGCGGGGGCCAACGTCCTGACTTTC	CASRSTGAGANVLTF	TRBV27	-	-	TRBJ2-6
TGCAGCGCTCGGACAGGGCAGGACAACTCCTACGAGCAGTACTTC	CSARTGQDNSYEQYF	TRBV29-1	many	TRBD1	TRBJ2-7
TGTGCCAGTAGTATAGAGGCCGGGAGGAACACCGGGGAGCTGTTTTTT	CASSIEAGRNTGELFF	TRBV19	few	-	TRBJ2-2
TGCGCCAGCAGCCTGGTTCCAGGTACCTACAATGAGCAGTTCTTC	CASSLVPGTYNEQFF	TRBV5-1	few	-	TRBJ2-1
TGCGCCAGCAGCAGGGGGACAGGTGAAACCTACGAGCAGTACTTC	CASSRGTGETYEQYF	TRBV5-1	-	TRBD1	TRBJ2-7
TGCAGTGCCAGAGAAATACGTGAAGCTTTCTTT	CSAREIREAFF	TRBV20-1	few	-	TRBJ1-1
TGTGCCAGCATATCCGGGACAGGGGATGAAAAACTGTTTTTT	CASISGTGDEKLFF	TRBV2	few	TRBD1	TRBJ1-4
TGTGCCAGCAGCTTAGCCGGCGGGCCTTTGCACTTC	CASSLAGGPLHF	TRBV7-2	many	-	TRBJ2-7
TGCAGCGTTGCAGGACAATTAGGACGCTCTGGGGCCAACGTCCTGACTTTC	CSVAGQLGRSGANVLTF	TRBV29-1	many	-	TRBJ2-6
TGCAGCGTTGAGGGACAGGAAGAGACCCAGTACTTC	CSVEGQEETQYF	TRBV29-1	many	TRBD1	TRBJ2-5
TGCAGTGCTAGGCTCATCTTATCCGAGCAGTTCTTC	CSARLILSEQFF	TRBV20-1	few	-	TRBJ2-1
TGCAGCGTTCGGCTCGGCAAAAACATTCAGTACTTC	CSVRLGKNIQYF	TRBV29-1	many	-	TRBJ2-4
TGTGCCAGCAGTGATCAGGGAGCCGGGTACGAGCAGTACTTC	CASSDQGAGYEQYF	TRBV2	-	-	TRBJ2-7
TGTGCCAGCAGCCCTCGTCAAATTCGGAGAAATACGCAGTATTTT	CASSPRQIRRNTQYF	TRBV7-2	-	-	TRBJ2-3